This entry describes one TCR beta chain. Its antigen remains unidentified. One base away there is no much larger clone; base qualities are not given. This sample was taken from a study of regulatory T cells in long-lasting Graves disease (dated by TCRdb to the early 2020s). As for the study more broadly: Antithyroid drugs had been taken for less than 3 months by newly diagnosed Graves' disease patients. Peripheral blood TCR sequencing and RNA sequencing compared persistent Graves' disease patients with newly diagnosed Graves' disease patients. The study was conducted in China and was registered as a clinical trial. A total of roughly 35 samples were covered by TCR sequencing, comprising around 13 persistent and around 20 newly diagnosed Graves' disease patients.

Beyond this particular receptor, the publication reports: Peripheral blood alone was examined, since thyroid tissue, which constituted the primary lesion, could not be accessed. Compared with newly diagnosed patients, patients with persistent Graves' disease had lower TCR Shannon entropy and fewer highly expanded clones, which suggests clonal expansion. More public clonotypes were shared among persistent patients (roughly 2,900) than among newly diagnosed patients (966). The authors noted that the small sample size was a limitation that may lower accuracy. Sequencing and analysis were limited to the TCR beta chain. Preferential use of TRBV28, TRBJ1-2 and TRBJ2-5 was observed in persistent disease, whereas TRBV20-1 and TRBJ2-1 were favored in newly diagnosed disease.

Sample time point, as interpreted from the label and publication: newly diagnosed GD, antithyroid drugs for less than 3 months. RNA was extracted from PBMCs in TRIzol for both TCR sequencing and RNA sequencing. The diagnosis of Graves' disease was made according to American Thyroid Association guidelines. Patients were recruited from an endocrinology department in Xi'an, China. Each patient gave approximately 10 milliliters of peripheral blood, collected in an EDTA anticoagulant tube. Ficoll Paque Plus density gradient separation was used to isolate PBMCs, and no further T cell sorting was done. An Agilent 2100 Bioanalyzer and agarose gel were used to assess RNA quality, and a NanoDrop 2000 was used to measure RNA concentration. Library method: multiplex PCR. Sequencer: Illumina HiSeq 4000. iRepertoire HTBI primers and Arm-PCR amplification of CDR3 regions were used to construct TCR beta libraries. Before sequencing, the PCR products went through gel purification. The published analysis was carried out like this. Gene usage analysis of CDR3 amino acid clonotypes used the approximately 56 TRBV and more than 13 TRBJ segments found across samples. Filtered high-quality paired reads were merged into contigs using COPE and FqMerger. Contigs were aligned with BLAST to IMGT TRBV, TRBD and TRBJ reference genes, and CDR3 was defined per IMGT. Any clonotype with a frequency above 0.1% was classified as a highly expanded clone. Shannon entropy was used to measure repertoire diversity, and the Gini coefficient was used to measure V-J evenness. A clonotype was considered public if more than one individual shared it. Starting from the raw public reads, TCRdb applied fastp trimming at Q25, assembled clones with MiXCR and retained in-frame beta chains. Rows matching on CDR3 protein sequence are summarized as one entry with the most common DNA and genes. The authors' filters were not applied to this entry. The sample yields 400,000 to 500,000 distinct CDR3 sequences; about 15% were counted once. The ten largest clones represent around a quarter of the sample.

From the cysteine through the phenylalanine, the CDR3 covers 16 amino acids. Here the CDR3 DNA is all that survives: 48 bases in frame from base 1. V is trimmed back by 3 bases and J by 0 bases, and the junction contains 5 bases that no gene match accounts for. This sample was shared with a second study, whose subject was T cells in Graves' hyperthyroidism and ophthalmopathy. The second study's paper adds: A patient counted as having stable Graves' hyperthyroidism if no progression to ophthalmopathy occurred over 18 months of follow-up. Hyperthyroidism patients were newly diagnosed, had a disease duration of under 2 months, and were aged 18 to 65 years. Patients with uncontrolled infections, other autoimmune diseases, pregnancy or lactation were excluded. Diagnoses were based on clinical symptoms, serum thyroxine and TRAb, thyroid ultrasound and orbital computed tomography. A first-round RT-PCR of the TCR CDR3 used the HTBI primer set with the Qiagen OneStep RT-PCR kit. Blood samples also contained most of the expanded thyroid clonotypes (frequency above 0.001), which suggests that blood repertoires may reflect thyroid immune responses. Ophthalmopathy was separated from stable hyperthyroidism by a 13 V-J signature model, with approximately 90% sensitivity and about 84% specificity obtained in cross-validation and 80%/75% obtained in testing. In validation, progression to ophthalmopathy was predicted by the model with 70.59% sensitivity and roughly 72% specificity, a median of approximately 6.5 months before onset. To identify TCR V-J signatures that set the groups apart, the researchers used a discovery cohort of approximately 98 patients, made up of 40 to 45 with Graves' ophthalmopathy and approximately 57 with stable Graves' hyperthyroidism. Whether ophthalmopathy could be predicted prospectively was tested in an independent validation cohort made up of 18 to 20 hyperthyroidism patients plus 17 patients who later progressed to ophthalmopathy. The approximately 98 discovery patients were randomly divided into training and test sets at a 7:3 ratio. In addition, the study compared T-cell repertoires in thyroid tissue and in blood from about 6 Graves' hyperthyroidism patients. After sampling, hyperthyroidism patients received methimazole starting at 30 mg daily, and ophthalmopathy patients received high-dose intravenous methylprednisolone. The libraries were constructed in a second round of multiplex PCR and then size-selected and purified. Sequencing of the libraries was done on an Illumina HiSeq2000 using paired-end 100 bp reads. Raw data were processed with SOAPnuke, discarding reads with adapters, uncalled bases, mean Phred below 15, or no exact constant-primer or identifier match. COPE v1.2.5 was used to merge high-quality paired reads, and clonotypes were defined as unique nucleotide sequences. MiTCR v1.1 was used to align clonotypes to the IMGT TRBV, TRBD and TRBJ reference segments. Analysis was restricted to V-J combinations with a frequency above 0.0001, which covered 99.2% of repertoires. The TCS score was defined as the ratio of F50 (clonal expansion) to E x V (chaos), calculated using BLOSUM62-based TCRdist between CDR3 peptides within each V-J. Welch's t-statistics and random forest reduced around 510 V-J features to under 15, which were used in a naive Bayes classifier (R e1071). No statistical method was used to set the sample size in advance, and investigators knew the group allocation. The paper reports TCR Vbeta CDR3 sequencing of 140 or so peripheral blood samples: 43 ophthalmopathy, over 70 hyperthyroidism and some 17 progressor patients.

The chain is assembled from TRBV12-3 or TRBV12-4 and TRBJ2-7; 10 middle bases align to TRBD2. This sequence originates from a woman under 30 with Graves disease. Donor details come from another sample of the same person, matched by shared clones. The input for sequencing was peripheral blood mononuclear cells (PBMCs), taken at new diagnosis, from a patient treated with antithyroid drugs. CDR3 reads: CASSFYTSGASYEQYF. The DNA is TGTGCCAGCAGTTTTTATACTAGCGGGGCCTCCTACGAGCAGTACTTC.